This T cell receptor (beta chain) was sequenced in a study of shared clonotypes between healthy human individuals. Study overall: Used for every donor were three CD4 naive, three CD4 memory, two CD8 naive and one CD8 memory plate. Overall study results and limits: Rarefaction showed that sequencing of sorted subsets was incomplete (despite large depth).

Turning to this clone: Its antigen remains unidentified.

With 1 base removed from V and 5 bases from J, the gap between germline ends came to 8 bases. The CDR3 runs to 13 residues. Germline CDR1 KGHSH, CDR2 LQKENI. The assay ran at deep level. The genomic DNA of each subset was split evenly across several immunoSEQ plates. Sequenced by immunoSEQ multiplex PCR; TCRdb stores in-frame clones only, minus some. The data hold 2 million to 2.5 million clones, with more than 85% observed a single time. The genes are TRBV18 and TRBJ2-5, with D unclear. The clonotype comes from a man aged 18 to 29 in good health. Some clones in this sample may be carry-over from other donors' samples. Sample: naive CD4+ T cells from PBMCs. The subset denotes: CD45RA+ positively selected. CDR3 amino acids: CASSPLRAETQYF. The CDR3 nucleotides are TGTGCCAGCTCACCACTTCGGGCGGAGACCCAGTACTTC.